The 2 T cell receptor beta chains reported below all come from one sample, sequenced in a study of cytomegalovirus exposure and HLA in healthy donors. The PCR ran on 60 Vbeta and 13 Jbeta primers. Profiled with immunoSEQ multiplex PCR; TCRdb holds only in-frame clones, not every one. The sample records some 200,000 clones, around 85% being singletons. Material: PBMCs. The receptor source for this set is a man in his fifties or sixties in good health and CMV-seronegative.

The chain uses TRBV19 and TRBJ2-5; D is ambiguous. The J call may be faulty, since TRBJ2-7 better matches the DNA end. This CDR3 is 12 amino acids long. Germline V lookup: CDR1 LNHDA, CDR2 SQIVND (reference sequence). The CDR3 region is CASSPSSYEQYF. The DNA of the CDR3 is TGTGCCAGTAGTCCAAGCTCCTACGAGCAGTACTTC.

A few counts support this clone. This chain uses TRBV30 with TRBJ2-1; D may be TRBD1 (7 bases). Germline loops: CDR1 GTSNPN, CDR2 SVGIG (reference sequence). The ends were cut back, 2 bases at V and 9 bases at J, with 17 bases in the middle. The CDR3 spans 14 residues. The CDR3 here is CAWSPTGNGGEQFF. In nucleotides, the CDR3 is TGTGCCTGGAGTCCGACAGGGAACGGGGGTGAGCAGTTCTTC. Combining the CDR3 with reference TRBV30 and TRBJ2-1 gives the whole variable domain SQTIHQWPATLVQPVGSPLSLECTVEGTSNPNLYWYRQAAGRGLQLLFYSVGIGQISSEVPQNLSASRPQDRQFILSSKKLLLSDSGFYLCAWSPTGNGGEQFFGPGTRLTVL.